These 13 T cell receptor beta chains share one sample of origin, sequenced in a study of T cell changes during pregnancy in multiple sclerosis. Method: immunoSEQ multiplex PCR; TCRdb's copy keeps in-frame clones and lacks some. The sample includes about 41,000 clones, 80% to 90% of them seen just once. Sequenced here: CD4+ T cells from peripheral blood mononuclear cells, sampled in the first trimester of pregnancy. These receptors were obtained from a female donor with multiple sclerosis, enrolled in a pregnancy study.

The chain uses TRBV7-9 and TRBJ1-4; D gene uncertain. The CDR3 is 14 residues long. Trimming removed 1 base from V and 7 bases from J, with 10 bases in between. CDR1 is SEHNR, CDR2 FQNEAQ, per germline (reference sequence). CDR3 sequence (DNA): TGTGCCAGCAGCTTAGGAAAAGGGAGTGAAAAACTGTTTTTT. Translating gives CASSLGKGSEKLFF.

V gene TRBV4-3 combines with J gene TRBJ2-1; 9 nucleotides agree with TRBD2. Germline assignment: CDR1 LGHNA and CDR2 YSLEER. After removal of 1 base from V and 9 bases from J, the junction contained 7 bases not matched to a gene. CDR3 length equals 15 residues. CDR3 residues: CASSQVTSGPPEQFF. The CDR3 DNA is TGCGCCAGCAGCCAAGTGACTAGCGGCCCCCCTGAGCAGTTCTTC.

V and J are TRBV30 and TRBJ2-4; perhaps TRBD1 as D (6 bases). Trimming removed 3 bases at V and 7 bases at J, with 16 bases between. The germline gives CDR1 GTSNPN, CDR2 SVGIG (reference sequence). This CDR3 spans 14 amino acids. This CDR3 reads CAWSLGSRGNIQYF. The DNA of the CDR3 is TGTGCCTGGAGCCTGGGATCGAGGGGGAACATTCAGTACTTC. Using reference TRBV30 and TRBJ2-4 for the parts outside the CDR3, the full variable domain is SQTIHQWPATLVQPVGSPLSLECTVEGTSNPNLYWYRQAAGRGLQLLFYSVGIGQISSEVPQNLSASRPQDRQFILSSKKLLLSDSGFYLCAWSLGSRGNIQYFGAGTRLSVL.

The J gene is TRBJ2-3, the V gene TRBV6-6; D is ambiguous. The CDR3 is 12 residues long. Looked up from germline, CDR1 is MNHNY and CDR2 is SVGAGI (reference sequence). V gave up 4 bases and J gave up 2 bases, with 4 bases separating them. The CDR3 region is CASSSSTDTQYF. In DNA, the CDR3 is TGTGCCAGCAGTTCATCCACAGATACGCAGTATTTT.

In DNA, the CDR3 is TGTGCCAGCAGTGAAGGTAGCAGGGGGTACACCGGGGAGCTGTTTTTT. Amino acids: CASSEGSRGYTGELFF. The gene calls are TRBV6-1 and TRBJ2-2; TRBD1 matches 7 bases. The CDR3 sequence is 16 residues long. The ends lost 1 base at V and 3 bases at J; junction bases unmatched: 5. The germline CDR1 and CDR2 sequences are MNHNS and SASEGT.

The gene calls are TRBV5-1 and TRBJ2-5; 11 bases line up with TRBD1. CDR1 and CDR2 from the germline V gene are SGHRS and YFSETQ. The ends lost 6 bases at V and 5 bases at J; junction bases unmatched: 9. The CDR3 consists of 15 residues. CDR3 sequence (DNA): TGCGCCAGCAACCCGGGACAGGGGGGTTTGGAGACCCAGTACTTC. It yields the protein CASNPGQGGLETQYF.

V gene TRBV30 combines with J gene TRBJ2-7; a weak D match, TRBD2 (5 bases). Deletions cut 3 bases from V and 3 bases from J, with 9 bases between. CDR1 and CDR2 (germline): GTSNPN, SVGIG (reference sequence). The CDR3 runs to 12 residues. CDR3 in DNA: TGTGCCTGGAGCGTCAGCGGCTACGAGCAGTACTTC. It specifies CAWSVSGYEQYF. Together with reference TRBV30 and TRBJ2-7, the CDR3 gives the full variable domain: SQTIHQWPATLVQPVGSPLSLECTVEGTSNPNLYWYRQAAGRGLQLLFYSVGIGQISSEVPQNLSASRPQDRQFILSSKKLLLSDSGFYLCAWSVSGYEQYFGPGTRLTVT.

The chain is built from TRBV30 and TRBJ1-1; a weak D match, TRBD1 (6 bases). CDR1 GTSNPN and CDR2 SVGIG come from the germline V gene (reference sequence). The CDR3 runs 13 residues. Trimming took off 1 base at V and 3 bases at J, with 9 bases between the two ends. The CDR3 loop is CAWSAQGHTEAFF. CDR3 DNA: TGTGCCTGGAGTGCCCAGGGGCACACTGAAGCTTTCTTT.

The V call is TRBV5-5, the J call TRBJ2-2, with 12 bases identical to TRBD2. CDR3 length: 16 amino acids. CDR1 is SGHKS and CDR2 is YYEKEE in the germline V gene (reference sequence). The junction had 7 bases not matched to a gene; V was cut back by 4 bases and J by 6 bases. The CDR3 DNA reads as TGTGCCAGCAGCCCGAGACTAGCGGGAGCCCCCGGGGAGCTGTTTTTT. Amino acid sequence: CASSPRLAGAPGELFF.

The genes are TRBV6-1 and TRBJ1-1, with 9 nucleotides matching TRBD1. Germline V CDR1 and CDR2: MNHNS, SASEGT. This CDR3 comprises 14 residues. Trimming took 6 bases from V and 11 from J; bases not matched to a gene: 13. The CDR3, as DNA: TGTGCCAGCAGACAAACAGGGGGCTGGGGGTGGGCTTTCTTT. Translation gives CASRQTGGWGWAFF.

The chain combines TRBV7-2 with TRBJ2-7; the D is unclear. CDR3 size: 12 residues. V was cut by 5 bases and J by 5 bases, with 10 bases left in between. The germline gives CDR1 SGHTA, CDR2 FQGNSA. CDR3 nucleotides: TGTGCCAGCAGCCTAATTCCCCACGAGCAGTACTTC. It codes for CASSLIPHEQYF.

The chain carries TRBV9 and TRBJ2-3; 11 positions match TRBD2. With 3 bases clipped from V and 3 bases from J, the junction kept 3 bases outside the gene matches. In germline, CDR1 is SGDLS, CDR2 YYNGEE. The CDR3 has 15 amino acids. The CDR3 protein is CASSDRLAGTDTQYF. The CDR3 nucleotides are TGTGCCAGCAGCGATCGACTAGCGGGGACAGATACGCAGTATTTT.

The chain recombines TRBV6-1 with TRBJ2-7; 7 nucleotides match TRBD1. The CDR3 consists of 14 residues. The V gene's germline CDR1 is MNHNS and CDR2 SASEGT. The trim removed 8 bases at V and 0 bases at J, leaving 7 bases unmatched. The CDR3 spells CASQAGTASYEQYF. CDR3 DNA sequence: TGTGCCAGCCAAGCCGGGACAGCCTCCTACGAGCAGTACTTC.